This T cell receptor (beta chain) came from a study of identical twins. TCRdb redid the calling of the 5' RACE reads with MiXCR, one entry per CDR3 protein. The table has roughly 200,000 distinct CDR3 sequences, 15% seen once. Germline CDR1 MNHNS, CDR2 SASEGT. Trimming stripped 6 bases from V and 0 bases from J, with 12 bases between. This CDR3 has 15 amino acids. The same data also contributed to another study, on T cells expressing NK-cell markers. That publication notes: Each of 6 or 7 donors carried dominant NKG2C+ clonotypes accounting for about 1.0-8% of CD8+ T cells. The study found these clonotypes also leading the CD3+CD56-NKG2C+ fraction in a handful of donors.

The sample comprised CD8+ T cells sorted from blood. The genes are TRBV6-1 and TRBJ2-1; weak D call: TRBD1 (5 bases). The clonotype originates from a woman aged 18-35 years in good health. DNA for the CDR3: TGTGCCAGCAGCCCACAGGCGAACTCCTACAATGAGCAGTTCTTC. Its translation is CASSPQANSYNEQFF.